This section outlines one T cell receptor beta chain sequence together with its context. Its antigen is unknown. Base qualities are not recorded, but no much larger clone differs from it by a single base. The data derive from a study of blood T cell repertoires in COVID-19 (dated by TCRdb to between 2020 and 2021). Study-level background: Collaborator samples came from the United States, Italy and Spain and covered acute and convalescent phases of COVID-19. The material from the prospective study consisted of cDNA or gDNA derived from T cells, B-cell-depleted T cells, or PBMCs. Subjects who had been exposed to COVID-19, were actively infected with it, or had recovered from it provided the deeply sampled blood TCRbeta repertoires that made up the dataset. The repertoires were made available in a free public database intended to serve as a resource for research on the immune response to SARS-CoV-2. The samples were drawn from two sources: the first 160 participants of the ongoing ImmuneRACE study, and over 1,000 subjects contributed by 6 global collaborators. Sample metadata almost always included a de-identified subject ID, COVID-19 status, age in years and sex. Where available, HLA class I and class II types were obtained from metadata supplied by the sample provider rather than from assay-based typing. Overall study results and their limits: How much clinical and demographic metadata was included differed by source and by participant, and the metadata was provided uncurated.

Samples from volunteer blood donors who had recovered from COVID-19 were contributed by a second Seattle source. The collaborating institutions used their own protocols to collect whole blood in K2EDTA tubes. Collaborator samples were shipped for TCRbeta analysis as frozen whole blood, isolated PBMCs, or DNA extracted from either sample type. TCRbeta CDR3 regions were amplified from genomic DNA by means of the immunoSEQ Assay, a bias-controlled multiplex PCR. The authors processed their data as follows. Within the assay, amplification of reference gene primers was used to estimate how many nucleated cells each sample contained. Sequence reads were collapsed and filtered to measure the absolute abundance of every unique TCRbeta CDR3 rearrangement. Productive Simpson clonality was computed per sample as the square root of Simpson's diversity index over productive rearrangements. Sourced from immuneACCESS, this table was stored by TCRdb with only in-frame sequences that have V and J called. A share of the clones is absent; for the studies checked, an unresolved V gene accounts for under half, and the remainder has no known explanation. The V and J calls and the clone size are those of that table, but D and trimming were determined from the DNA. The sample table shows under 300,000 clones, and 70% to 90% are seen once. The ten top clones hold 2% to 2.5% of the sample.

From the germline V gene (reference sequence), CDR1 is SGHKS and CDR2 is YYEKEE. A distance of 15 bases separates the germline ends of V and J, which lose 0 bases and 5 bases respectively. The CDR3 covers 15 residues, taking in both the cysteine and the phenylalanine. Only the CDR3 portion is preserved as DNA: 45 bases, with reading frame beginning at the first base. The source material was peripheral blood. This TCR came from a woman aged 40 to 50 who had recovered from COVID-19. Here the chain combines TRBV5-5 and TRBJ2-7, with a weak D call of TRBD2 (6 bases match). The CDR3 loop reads CASSLETSPGHEQYF. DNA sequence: TGTGCCAGCAGCTTGGAGACTAGTCCAGGCCACGAGCAGTACTTC.